The source of this T cell receptor beta chain is a study of T-cell memory formation after mild COVID-19. Study summary: In these data, TCR clusters were largely donor specific.

This clonotype has a handful of counts. Its target is not known. Using its own MiXCR run on the 5' RACE reads, TCRdb lists one record per CDR3 protein. Of about 560,000 distinct CDR3 sequences detected, approximately 15% appear once; the ten largest clones hold roughly 8%. Regarding the study as a whole: Mainly in CM and EM were contracting CD4+ clones; CD8+ were in EMRA.

Sequences were obtained from PBMCs or a T cell subset sorted from them (not recorded which). The TCR comes from an adult woman who had mild COVID-19 (a few samples of this study predate the infection). Cell type and time point are not known.

The CDR3 sequence: CASSSRQGVLGELFF. CDR3 bases: TGTGCCAGCAGCTCGAGACAGGGGGTCCTCGGGGAGCTGTTTTTT. This sequence joins TRBV6-2 or TRBV6-3 and TRBJ2-2, with 9 positions matching TRBD1. From germline, CDR1 is MNHEY and CDR2 SVGEGT. The CDR3 is 15 residues long. J was trimmed by 7 bases and V by 6 bases; bases with no gene match: 9.